This TCR beta chain was sequenced in a study of T cells expressing NK-cell markers. About the study: Sequenced donors, eight in total, included seven who were HCMV-seropositive and one who was seronegative.

The germline V gene encodes CDR1 MNHNS and CDR2 SASEGT. The CDR3 is 16 amino acids. TCRdb reanalyzed the 5' RACE reads, giving one entry per CDR3 protein sequence and no DNA. Here the sample table reports about 160,000 distinct CDR3 sequences. The chain is built from TRBV6-1 and TRBJ2-3; the D gene TCRdb calls, TRBD2, cannot be checked with no DNA. Sequenced sample: blood T cells: a sorted CD56 or NKG2C T cell subset, CD4+ or CD8+ T cells, or bulk PBMC T cells (not recorded which). The sequence came from a man aged 18-69 years in good health. CDR3 residues: CASSESTSGTTDTQYF.